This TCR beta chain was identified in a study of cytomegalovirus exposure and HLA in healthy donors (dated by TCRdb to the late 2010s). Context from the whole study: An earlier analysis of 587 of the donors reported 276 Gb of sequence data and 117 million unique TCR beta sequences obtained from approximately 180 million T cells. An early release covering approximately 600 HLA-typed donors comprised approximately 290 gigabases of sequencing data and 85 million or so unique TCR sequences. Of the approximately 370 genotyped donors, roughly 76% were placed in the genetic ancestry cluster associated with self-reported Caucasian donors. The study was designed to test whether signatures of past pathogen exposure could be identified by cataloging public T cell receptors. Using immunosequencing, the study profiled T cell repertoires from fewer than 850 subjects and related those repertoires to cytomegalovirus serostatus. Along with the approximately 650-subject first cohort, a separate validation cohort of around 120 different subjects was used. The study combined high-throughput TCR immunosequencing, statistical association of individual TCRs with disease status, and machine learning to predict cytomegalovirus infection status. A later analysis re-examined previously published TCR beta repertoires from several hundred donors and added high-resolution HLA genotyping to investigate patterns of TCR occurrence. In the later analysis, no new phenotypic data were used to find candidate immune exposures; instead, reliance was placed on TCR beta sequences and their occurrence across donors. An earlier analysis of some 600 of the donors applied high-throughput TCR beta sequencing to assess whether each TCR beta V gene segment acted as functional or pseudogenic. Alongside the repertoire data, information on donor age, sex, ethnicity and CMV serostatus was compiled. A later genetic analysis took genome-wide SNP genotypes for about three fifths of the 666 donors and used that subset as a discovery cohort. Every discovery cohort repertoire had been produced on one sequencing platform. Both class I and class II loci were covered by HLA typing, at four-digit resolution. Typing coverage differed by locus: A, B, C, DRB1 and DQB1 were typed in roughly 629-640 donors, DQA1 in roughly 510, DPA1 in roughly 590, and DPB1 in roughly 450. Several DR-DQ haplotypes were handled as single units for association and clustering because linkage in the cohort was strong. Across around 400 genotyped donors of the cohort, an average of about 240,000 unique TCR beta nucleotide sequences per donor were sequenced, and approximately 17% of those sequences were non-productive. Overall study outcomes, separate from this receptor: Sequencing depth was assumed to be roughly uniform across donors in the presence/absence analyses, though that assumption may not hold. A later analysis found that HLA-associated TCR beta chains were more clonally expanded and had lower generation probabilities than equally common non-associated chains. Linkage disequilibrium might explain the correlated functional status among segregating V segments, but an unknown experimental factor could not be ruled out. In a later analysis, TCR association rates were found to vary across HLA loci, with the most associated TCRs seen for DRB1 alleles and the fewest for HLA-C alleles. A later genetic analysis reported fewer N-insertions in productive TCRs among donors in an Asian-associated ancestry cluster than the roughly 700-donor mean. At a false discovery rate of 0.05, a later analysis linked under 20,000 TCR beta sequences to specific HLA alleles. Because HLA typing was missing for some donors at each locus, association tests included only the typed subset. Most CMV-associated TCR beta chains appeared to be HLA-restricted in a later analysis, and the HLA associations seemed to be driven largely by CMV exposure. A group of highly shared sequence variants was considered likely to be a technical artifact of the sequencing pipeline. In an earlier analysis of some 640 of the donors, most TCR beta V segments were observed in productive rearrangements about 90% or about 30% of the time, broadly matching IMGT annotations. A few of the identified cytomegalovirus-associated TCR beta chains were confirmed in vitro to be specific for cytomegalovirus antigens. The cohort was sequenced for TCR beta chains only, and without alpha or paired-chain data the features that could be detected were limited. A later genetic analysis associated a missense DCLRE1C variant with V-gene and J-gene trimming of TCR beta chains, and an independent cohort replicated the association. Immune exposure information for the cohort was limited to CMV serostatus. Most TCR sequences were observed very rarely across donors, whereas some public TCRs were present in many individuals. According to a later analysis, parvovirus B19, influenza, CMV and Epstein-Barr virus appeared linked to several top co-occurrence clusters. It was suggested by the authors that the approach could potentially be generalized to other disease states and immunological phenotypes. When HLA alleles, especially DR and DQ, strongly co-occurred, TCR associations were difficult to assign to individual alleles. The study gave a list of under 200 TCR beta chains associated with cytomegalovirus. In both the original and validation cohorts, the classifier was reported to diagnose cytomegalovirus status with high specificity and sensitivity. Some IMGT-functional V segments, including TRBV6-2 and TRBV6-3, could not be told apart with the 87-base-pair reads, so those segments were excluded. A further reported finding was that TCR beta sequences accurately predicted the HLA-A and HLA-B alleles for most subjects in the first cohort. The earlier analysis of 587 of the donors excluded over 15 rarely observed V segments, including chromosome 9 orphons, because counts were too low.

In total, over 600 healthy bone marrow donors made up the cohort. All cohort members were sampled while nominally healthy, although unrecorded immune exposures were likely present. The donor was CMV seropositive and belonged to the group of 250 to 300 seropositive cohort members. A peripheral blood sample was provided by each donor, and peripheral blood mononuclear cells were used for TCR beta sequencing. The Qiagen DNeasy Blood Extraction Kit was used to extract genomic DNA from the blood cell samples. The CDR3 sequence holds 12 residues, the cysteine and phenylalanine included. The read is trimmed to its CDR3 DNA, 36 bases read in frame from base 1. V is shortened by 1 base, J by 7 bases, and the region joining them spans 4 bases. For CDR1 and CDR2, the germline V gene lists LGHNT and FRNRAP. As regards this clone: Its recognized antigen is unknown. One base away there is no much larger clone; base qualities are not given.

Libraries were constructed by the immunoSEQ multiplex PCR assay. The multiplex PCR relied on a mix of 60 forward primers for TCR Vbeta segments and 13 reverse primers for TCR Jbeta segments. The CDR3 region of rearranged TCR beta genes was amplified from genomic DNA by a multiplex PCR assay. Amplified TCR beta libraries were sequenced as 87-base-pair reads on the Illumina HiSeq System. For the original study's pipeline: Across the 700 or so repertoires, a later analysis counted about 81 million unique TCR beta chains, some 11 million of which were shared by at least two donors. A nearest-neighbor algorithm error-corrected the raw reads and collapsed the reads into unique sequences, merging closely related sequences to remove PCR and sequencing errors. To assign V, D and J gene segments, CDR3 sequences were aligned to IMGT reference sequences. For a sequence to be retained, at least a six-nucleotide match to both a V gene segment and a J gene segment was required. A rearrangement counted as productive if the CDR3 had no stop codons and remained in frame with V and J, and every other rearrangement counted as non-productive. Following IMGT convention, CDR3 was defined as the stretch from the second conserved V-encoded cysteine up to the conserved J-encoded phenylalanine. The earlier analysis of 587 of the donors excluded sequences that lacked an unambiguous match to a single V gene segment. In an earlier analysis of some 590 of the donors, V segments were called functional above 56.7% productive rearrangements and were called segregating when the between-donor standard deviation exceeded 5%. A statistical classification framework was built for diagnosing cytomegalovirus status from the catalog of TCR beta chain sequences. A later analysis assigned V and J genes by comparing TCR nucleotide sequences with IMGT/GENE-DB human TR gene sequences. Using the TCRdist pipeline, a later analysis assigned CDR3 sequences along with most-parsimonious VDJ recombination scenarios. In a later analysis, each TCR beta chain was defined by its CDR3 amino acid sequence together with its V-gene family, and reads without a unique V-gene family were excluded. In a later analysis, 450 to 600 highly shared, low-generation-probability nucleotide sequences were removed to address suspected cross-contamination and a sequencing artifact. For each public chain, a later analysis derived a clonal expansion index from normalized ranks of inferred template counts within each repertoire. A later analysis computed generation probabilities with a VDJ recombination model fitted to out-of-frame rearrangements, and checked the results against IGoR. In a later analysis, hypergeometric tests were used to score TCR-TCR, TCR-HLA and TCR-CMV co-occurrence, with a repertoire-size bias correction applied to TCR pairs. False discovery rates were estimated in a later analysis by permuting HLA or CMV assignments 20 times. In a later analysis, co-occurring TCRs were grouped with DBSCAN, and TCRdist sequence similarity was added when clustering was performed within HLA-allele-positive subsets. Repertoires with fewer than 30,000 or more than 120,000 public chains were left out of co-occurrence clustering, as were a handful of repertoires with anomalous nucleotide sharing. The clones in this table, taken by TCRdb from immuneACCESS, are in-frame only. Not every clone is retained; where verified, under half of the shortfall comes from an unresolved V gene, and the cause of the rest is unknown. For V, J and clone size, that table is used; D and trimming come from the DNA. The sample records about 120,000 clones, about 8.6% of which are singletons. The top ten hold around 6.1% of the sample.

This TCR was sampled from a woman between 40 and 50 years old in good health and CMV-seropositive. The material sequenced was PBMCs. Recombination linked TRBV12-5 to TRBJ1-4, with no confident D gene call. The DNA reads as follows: TGTGCTAGTGGTTTGGGCGTTGAAAAACTGTTTTTT. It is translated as CASGLGVEKLFF. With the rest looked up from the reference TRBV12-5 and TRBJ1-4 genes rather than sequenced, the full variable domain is DARVTQTPRHKVTEMGQEVTMRCQPILGHNTVFWYRQTMMQGLELLAYFRNRAPLDDSGMPKDRFSAEMPDATLATLKIQPSEPRDSAVYFCASGLGVEKLFFGSGTQLSVL.